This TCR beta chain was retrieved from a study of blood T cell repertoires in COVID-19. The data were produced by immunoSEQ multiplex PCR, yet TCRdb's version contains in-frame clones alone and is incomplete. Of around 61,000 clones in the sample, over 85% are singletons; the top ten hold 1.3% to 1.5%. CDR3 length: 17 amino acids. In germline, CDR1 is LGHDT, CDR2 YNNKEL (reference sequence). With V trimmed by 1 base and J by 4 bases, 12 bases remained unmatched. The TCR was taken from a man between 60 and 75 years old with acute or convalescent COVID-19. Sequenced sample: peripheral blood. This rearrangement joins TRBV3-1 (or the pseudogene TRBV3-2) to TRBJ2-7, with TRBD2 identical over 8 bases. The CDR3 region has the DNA TGTGCCAGCAGCCAAGTTCGAGTCGGGGGGGCAATTTACGAGCAGTACTTC. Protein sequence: CASSQVRVGGAIYEQYF.